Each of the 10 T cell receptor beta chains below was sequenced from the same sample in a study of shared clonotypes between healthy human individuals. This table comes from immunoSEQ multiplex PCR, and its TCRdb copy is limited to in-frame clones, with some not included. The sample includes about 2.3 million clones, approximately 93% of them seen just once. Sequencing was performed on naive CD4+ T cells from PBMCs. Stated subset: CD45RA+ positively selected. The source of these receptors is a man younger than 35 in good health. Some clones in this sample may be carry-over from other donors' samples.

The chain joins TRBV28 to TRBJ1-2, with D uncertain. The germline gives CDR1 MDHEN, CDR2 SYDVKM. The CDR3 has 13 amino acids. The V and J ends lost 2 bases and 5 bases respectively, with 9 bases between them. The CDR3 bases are TGTGCCAGCAGTTTACGGAGGCGATATGGCTACACCTTC. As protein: CASSLRRRYGYTF.

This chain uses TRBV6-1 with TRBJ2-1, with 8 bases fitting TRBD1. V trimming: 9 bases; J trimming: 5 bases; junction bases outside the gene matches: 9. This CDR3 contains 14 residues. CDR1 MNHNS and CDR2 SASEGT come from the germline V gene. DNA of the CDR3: TGTGCCAGTAACCGGGACAGGCTAAACAATGAGCAGTTCTTC. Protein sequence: CASNRDRLNNEQFF.

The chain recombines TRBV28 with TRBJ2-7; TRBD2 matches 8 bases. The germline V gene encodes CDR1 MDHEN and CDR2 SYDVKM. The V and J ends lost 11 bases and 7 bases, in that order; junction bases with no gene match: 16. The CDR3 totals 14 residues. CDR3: CAAVGRVGRNEQYF. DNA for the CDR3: TGTGCCGCGGTCGGGAGGGTAGGGAGGAATGAGCAGTACTTC.

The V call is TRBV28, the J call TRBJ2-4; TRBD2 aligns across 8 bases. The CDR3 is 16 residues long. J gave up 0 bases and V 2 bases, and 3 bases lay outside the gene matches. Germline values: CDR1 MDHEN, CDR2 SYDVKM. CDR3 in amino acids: CASSLPLAGAKNIQYF. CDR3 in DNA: TGTGCCAGCAGTTTACCGCTAGCGGGAGCCAAAAACATTCAGTACTTC. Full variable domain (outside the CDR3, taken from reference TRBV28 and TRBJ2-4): DVKVTQSSRYLVKRTGEKVFLECVQDMDHENMFWYRQDPGLGLRLIYFSYDVKMKEKGDIPEGYSVSREKKERFSLILESASTNQTSMYLCASSLPLAGAKNIQYFGAGTRLSVL.

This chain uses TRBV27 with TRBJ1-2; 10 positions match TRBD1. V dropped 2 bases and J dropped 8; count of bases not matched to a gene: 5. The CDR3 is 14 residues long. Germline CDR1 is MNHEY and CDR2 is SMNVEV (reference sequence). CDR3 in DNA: TGTGCCAGCAGTTTAAGGGGACAGGGGACCGGCTACACCTTC. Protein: CASSLRGQGTGYTF.

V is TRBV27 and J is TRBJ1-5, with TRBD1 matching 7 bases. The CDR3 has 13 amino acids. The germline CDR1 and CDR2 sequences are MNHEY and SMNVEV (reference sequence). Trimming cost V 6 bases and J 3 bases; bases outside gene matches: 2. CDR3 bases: TGTGCCAGCAGAACAGGGGCCAATCAGCCCCAGCATTTT. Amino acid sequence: CASRTGANQPQHF.

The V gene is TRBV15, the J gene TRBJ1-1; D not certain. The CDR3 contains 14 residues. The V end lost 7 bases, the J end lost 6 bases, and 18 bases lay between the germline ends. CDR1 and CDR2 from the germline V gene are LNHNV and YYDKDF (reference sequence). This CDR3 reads CATNKGGPVPEAFF. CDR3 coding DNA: TGTGCCACCAACAAGGGCGGCCCAGTCCCTGAAGCTTTCTTT.

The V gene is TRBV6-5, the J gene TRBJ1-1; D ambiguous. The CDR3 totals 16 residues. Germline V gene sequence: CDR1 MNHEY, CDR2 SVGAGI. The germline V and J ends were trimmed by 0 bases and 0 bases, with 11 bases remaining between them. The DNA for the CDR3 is TGTGCCAGCAGTTACTCACTTGCGCGAATGAACACTGAAGCTTTCTTT. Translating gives CASSYSLARMNTEAFF.

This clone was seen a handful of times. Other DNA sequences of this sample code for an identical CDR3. The CDR3 nucleotides read TGTGCCAGCAGTTCCGGACAGGGGAACTATGGCTACACCTTC. As protein: CASSSGQGNYGYTF. V usage is TRBV28 and J usage is TRBJ1-2; TRBD1 matches at 9 bases. The V gene end was trimmed by 4 bases and the J gene end by 2 bases; junction bases not matched to a gene: 2. Germline V gene lookup returns CDR1 MDHEN and CDR2 SYDVKM. This CDR3 is built from 14 residues.

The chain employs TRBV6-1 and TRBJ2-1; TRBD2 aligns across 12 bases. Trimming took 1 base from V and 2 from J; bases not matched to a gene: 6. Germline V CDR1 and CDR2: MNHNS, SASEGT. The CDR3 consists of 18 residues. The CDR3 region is CASSEVYGLAGPYNEQFF. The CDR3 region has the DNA TGTGCCAGCAGTGAAGTCTATGGACTAGCGGGGCCCTACAATGAGCAGTTCTTC.